The 22 T cell receptor beta chains given below trace back to one sample, sequenced in a study of cytomegalovirus exposure and HLA in healthy donors. This table comes from immunoSEQ multiplex PCR, and its TCRdb copy is limited to in-frame clones, with some not included. The repertoire includes 45,000 to 70,000 clones, approximately 93% of them detected once, and about 6% sits in the top ten. The source material was PBMCs. These receptors came from a woman between 18 and 29 years old in good health and CMV-seronegative.

This clone occurred once. J is TRBJ1-1 and V is TRBV18; TRBD1 agrees at 7 bases. The V gene end was trimmed by 1 base and the J gene end by 2 bases; junction bases not matched to a gene: 1. The CDR3 sequence is 14 residues long. Germline V lookup: CDR1 KGHSH, CDR2 LQKENI. The CDR3 DNA sequence: TGTGCCAGCTCACCACGACAGGGCAACACTGAAGCTTTCTTT. Translation gives CASSPRQGNTEAFF.

The genes are TRBV30 and TRBJ1-4; 7 bases match TRBD1. Germline trimming cut 4 bases from V and 8 bases from J; bases unmatched to any gene: 10. The CDR3 extends over 14 amino acids. Germline loops: CDR1 GTSNPN, CDR2 SVGIG (reference sequence). CDR3 sequence: CAWKGGQPREKLFF. The CDR3, as DNA: TGTGCCTGGAAAGGGGGACAGCCAAGGGAAAAACTGTTTTTT. The complete variable domain, with remaining parts taken from reference TRBV30 and TRBJ1-4, reads SQTIHQWPATLVQPVGSPLSLECTVEGTSNPNLYWYRQAAGRGLQLLFYSVGIGQISSEVPQNLSASRPQDRQFILSSKKLLLSDSGFYLCAWKGGQPREKLFFGSGTQLSVL.

The gene calls are TRBV4-1 and TRBJ2-1; 11 bases are a match to TRBD2. The CDR3 runs 16 residues. J was trimmed by 8 bases and V by 4 bases; bases with no gene match: 10. Germline lookup yields CDR1 MGHRA and CDR2 YSYEKL. CDR3: CASSRVAGGPNDEQFF. As DNA, the CDR3 is TGCGCCAGCAGCCGAGTAGCGGGAGGGCCTAACGATGAGCAGTTCTTC.

The rearrangement links TRBV15 to TRBJ2-1, with a tentative D call TRBD2 (7 bases). Germline values: CDR1 LNHNV, CDR2 YYDKDF (reference sequence). V lost 0 bases and J lost 2, with 14 bases in between. The CDR3 has 17 amino acids. The CDR3 region is CATSRDRGGRTYNEQFF. CDR3 nucleotide sequence: TGTGCCACCAGCAGAGATCGCGGGGGCCGAACCTACAATGAGCAGTTCTTC.

In its sample, this clone was seen once. The chain couples TRBV4-1 to TRBJ2-5, with D perhaps TRBD1 (5 bases). The CDR3 is 13 residues long. The ends were cut back, 3 bases at V and 9 bases at J, with 14 bases in the middle. CDR1 is MGHRA, CDR2 YSYEKL, per germline. The CDR3 DNA follows: TGCGCCAGCAGCCAGGATCTCTTGACAGCCCAGTACTTC. It encodes CASSQDLLTAQYF.

The chain has TRBV5-1 and TRBJ2-1; 10 bases agree with TRBD2. The trim removed 5 bases at V and 0 bases at J, leaving 17 bases unmatched. CDR1 is SGHRS and CDR2 is YFSETQ in the germline V gene. The CDR3 consists of 20 residues. CDR3 loop: CASRGGTSDSWVLSYNEQFF. In DNA, the CDR3 is TGCGCCAGCAGGGGGGGGACTAGCGATTCGTGGGTGCTCTCCTACAATGAGCAGTTCTTC.

This chain joins TRBV2 and TRBJ2-2; D perhaps matches TRBD1 (6 bases). The germline V and J ends were trimmed by 7 bases and 3 bases, with 12 bases remaining between them. Per germline, CDR1 SNHLY and CDR2 FYNNEI. This CDR3 has 14 amino acids. The CDR3 DNA reads as TGTGCCAGCACTACTACAGGGTACACCGGGGAGCTGTTTTTT. Protein sequence: CASTTTGYTGELFF. The full variable domain, its missing parts supplied by reference TRBV2 and TRBJ2-2, is EPEVTQTPSHQVTQMGQEVILRCVPISNHLYFYWYRQILGQKVEFLVSFYNNEISEKSEIFDDQFSVERPDGSNFTLKIRSTKLEDSAMYFCASTTTGYTGELFFGEGSRLTVL.

The gene calls are TRBV19 and TRBJ2-2, with TRBD1 identical over 7 bases. The CDR3 consists of 15 residues. The V gene end was trimmed by 7 bases and the J gene end by 2 bases; junction bases not matched to a gene: 7. Germline V gene lookup returns CDR1 LNHDA and CDR2 SQIVND (reference sequence). For the CDR3, the DNA is TGTGCCAGTAAGCGGACAGGACCAAACACCGGGGAGCTGTTTTTT. Amino acids: CASKRTGPNTGELFF.

J is TRBJ2-4 and V is TRBV7-2, with D unclear. From germline, CDR1 is SGHTA and CDR2 FQGNSA. V dropped 5 bases and J dropped 3 bases, with 11 bases sitting between them. The CDR3 totals 14 residues. The CDR3 bases are TGTGCCAGCAGCGTTCGAGAAGACAAAAACATTCAGTACTTC. Its translation is CASSVREDKNIQYF.

CDR3 nucleotides: TGTGCCAGCAGTTACGAGGGGGCGCCTAATGAGCAGTTCTTC. Its translation is CASSYEGAPNEQFF. V is TRBV6-5 and J is TRBJ2-1, with TRBD1 matching over 7 bases. The CDR3 contains 14 residues. From germline, CDR1 is MNHEY and CDR2 SVGAGI. J lost 7 bases, V lost 2 bases, and 5 bases had no gene match.

The DNA for the CDR3 is TGTGCCAGCAGCCAACTTTACACGACAGGGGGCGAGTATGGCTACACCTTC. Translation: CASSQLYTTGGEYGYTF. V usage is TRBV4-2 and J usage is TRBJ1-2; 10 nucleotides align to TRBD1. Germline assignment: CDR1 LGHNA and CDR2 YNFKEQ. The CDR3 covers 17 residues. V shed 2 bases and J 5 bases; nucleotides not matched to a gene: 11.

V gene TRBV6-5 combines with J gene TRBJ1-6; a possible D gene is TRBD1 (5 bases). Deletions cut 7 bases from V and 9 bases from J, with 10 bases between. The germline V gene has CDR1 MNHEY and CDR2 SVGAGI. This CDR3 spans 12 amino acids. The CDR3 here is CASTDRFSPLHF. CDR3 sequence (DNA): TGTGCCAGCACCGACAGATTTTCACCCCTCCACTTT.

This chain uses TRBV27 with TRBJ2-1, with D possibly being TRBD1 (6 bases). Per germline, CDR1 MNHEY and CDR2 SMNVEV (reference sequence). The V gene lost 4 bases and the J gene lost 9 bases, with 13 bases spanning the gap. The CDR3 runs to 13 residues. CDR3 bases: TGTGCCAGCAGTTCGGACAGTCCCGCTGAGCAGTTCTTC. This translates into CASSSDSPAEQFF.

V and J are TRBV6-5 and TRBJ2-7; 7 positions agree with TRBD1. CDR3 size: 14 residues. Germline CDR1 and CDR2: MNHEY and SVGAGI. V trimming: 6 bases; J trimming: 0 bases; junction bases outside the gene matches: 5. This chain's CDR3 is CASRTGTASYEQYF. The CDR3 region has the DNA TGTGCCAGCAGGACCGGGACAGCCTCCTACGAGCAGTACTTC.

This rearrangement joins TRBV7-6 to TRBJ1-1, with 8 bases matching TRBD1. Germline trimming cut 5 bases from V and 6 bases from J; bases unmatched to any gene: 11. Germline CDR1 reads SGHVS; CDR2 reads FNYEAQ. The CDR3 is made up of 15 amino acids. CDR3 sequence: CASSKGARGLAEAFF. The CDR3 DNA reads TGTGCCAGCAGCAAAGGGGCCAGGGGGCTCGCTGAAGCTTTCTTT.

V and J are TRBV19 and TRBJ1-1; D is undetermined. This CDR3 region has 14 residues. The germline V and J ends were trimmed by 5 bases and 3 bases, with 13 bases remaining between them. Looked up from germline, CDR1 is LNHDA and CDR2 is SQIVND (reference sequence). The CDR3 reads CASSPYRVHTEAFF. The CDR3, as DNA: TGTGCCAGTAGTCCCTACCGTGTGCACACTGAAGCTTTCTTT.

This rearrangement joins TRBV5-1 to TRBJ1-2; 12 bases match TRBD1. The CDR3 runs to 18 residues. V lost 3 bases, J lost 5 bases, and 14 bases stayed unmatched. CDR1 is SGHRS, CDR2 YFSETQ, per germline. CDR3 in amino acids: CASSYTPRDRGRFYGYTF. As DNA, the CDR3 is TGCGCCAGCAGCTATACTCCCCGGGACAGGGGGCGGTTTTATGGCTACACCTTC.

This chain connects TRBV5-4 to TRBJ2-5; 13 bases align to TRBD2. CDR3 length: 16 amino acids. The germline V gene has CDR1 SGHNT and CDR2 YYREEE (reference sequence). Unmatched junction bases numbered 7, after V lost 4 bases and J lost 4 bases. Here the CDR3 reads CASSVGLAGDLETQYF. DNA for the CDR3: TGTGCCAGCAGCGTTGGACTAGCGGGAGATCTAGAGACCCAGTACTTC.

In DNA, the CDR3 is TGTGCCAGCAGCTTAAGTAGCGGGAGGGTCTACAATGAGCAGTTCTTC. Translated: CASSLSSGRVYNEQFF. The rearrangement joins TRBV11-3 to TRBJ2-1; 11 bases align to TRBD2. The germline V gene encodes CDR1 SGHNT and CDR2 YENEEA. This CDR3 spans 16 amino acids. V lost 2 bases, J lost 3 bases, and 3 bases stayed unmatched.

The chain uses TRBV29-1 and TRBJ1-3; D gene unclear. The CDR3 length is 13 residues. Germline CDR1 reads SQVTM; CDR2 reads ANQGSEA. Trimming stripped 7 bases from V and 0 bases from J, with 10 bases between. CDR3 region: CSASSGSGNTIYF. CDR3 sequence (DNA): TGCAGCGCCAGCTCGGGCTCTGGAAACACCATATATTTT.

The V gene is TRBV2, the J gene TRBJ2-7, with 9 bases lining up with TRBD2. This CDR3 comprises 17 residues. V lost 6 bases, J lost 1 base, and 13 bases stayed unmatched. CDR1 is SNHLY, CDR2 FYNNEI, per germline. For the CDR3, the DNA is TGTGCCAGCAGGGAGGGGTTGGCGGGAGGGAATTCCTACGAGCAGTACGTC. Translation gives CASREGLAGGNSYEQYV.

This rearrangement joins TRBV7-2 to TRBJ1-5; D is unclear. Germline CDR1 and CDR2: SGHTA and FQGNSA. V lost 1 base to trimming and J lost 4 bases, with 14 bases between them. This CDR3 is 16 amino acids long. This chain's CDR3 is CASSLVGQAGNQPQHF. The CDR3 DNA reads TGTGCCAGCAGCTTAGTAGGTCAAGCGGGGAATCAGCCCCAGCATTTT.